This TCR beta chain is drawn from a study of human T cells and chemical hapten exposure. Findings and limits, study-wide: Significantly greater numbers of large CDR3 similarity clusters came from expanded TCRs than from controls. The donor cohort had alopecia, so its immune response may not match that of healthy people.

Regarding this clonotype: The antigen is not known. A junction end diverges from the germline sequence, so it may reflect a read error.

The CDR3 is 14 amino acids. Germline assignment: CDR1 MDHEN and CDR2 SYDVKM. TCRdb reprocessed the RACE reads with MiXCR, giving one entry per CDR3 protein. The data hold roughly 100,000 distinct CDR3 sequences, with 9.5% to 11% observed a single time. Noted time point: patch test 1, 2 weeks after DPC sensitization. Treatment specified: therapeutic diphenylcyclopropenone sensitization with weekly scalp DPC. This clonotype was obtained from a woman aged 40 to 50 with alopecia areata. Some clones in this sample may be carry-over from other donors' samples. The chain carries TRBV28 and TRBJ2-7, with 7 bases lining up with TRBD1. The specimen comprised whole blood, sampled in connection with sensitization to the hapten diphenylcyclopropenone (DPC). CDR3 residues: CASSYPRFDREPIF. The CDR3 DNA is TGTGCCAGCAGTTACCCCAGATTCGACAGGGAGCCTATCTTC. The whole variable domain, filled in from reference TRBV28 and TRBJ2-7, reads DVKVTQSSRYLVKRTGEKVFLECVQDMDHENMFWYRQDPGLGLRLIYFSYDVKMKEKGDIPEGYSVSREKKERFSLILESASTNQTSMYLCASSYPRFDREPIFGPGTRLTVT.